This T cell receptor (beta chain) appears in the sequencing data of a study of blood T cell repertoires in COVID-19. Looking at the study overall: PBMCs, B-cell-depleted T cells, or T cells provided the cDNA or gDNA that made up the material.

How the authors handled the data: Reference gene primers were amplified, and this amplification served to estimate nucleated cell counts. This table comes from immunoSEQ multiplex PCR, and its TCRdb copy is limited to in-frame clones, with some not included. The V and J calls and clone size come from that table; D and trimming were worked out from the DNA. The sample records roughly 190,000 clones, around four fifths being singletons. CDR3 length equals 15 residues. Germline V gene sequence: CDR1 MNHEY, CDR2 SVGAGI. V shed 7 bases and J 4 bases; nucleotides not matched to a gene: 9. This receptor was obtained from a man aged 45-65 years with active or convalescent COVID-19. The specimen sequenced was peripheral blood. This chain connects TRBV6-5 to TRBJ1-5; TRBD1 agrees at 8 bases. CDR3 sequence: CASTPDRGGNQPQHF. The CDR3 DNA reads as TGTGCCAGCACTCCCGACAGGGGTGGTAATCAGCCCCAGCATTTT.